The entry below gives a single TCR beta chain sequence along with its context. These data belong to a study of blood T cell repertoires in COVID-19. Across the study: Donors in the United States, Italy and Spain gave samples during acute or convalescent COVID-19.

Sequenced by immunoSEQ multiplex PCR; TCRdb stores in-frame clones only, minus some. Here the sample spans roughly 160,000 clones, 86% being singletons. Trimming left V 4 bases short and J 3 bases short, with 5 bases between. The CDR3 spans 12 residues. Germline CDR1 and CDR2: SGHRS and YFSETQ. Material: peripheral blood. The clonotype was recovered from a man younger than 35 with acute or convalescent COVID-19. The chain has TRBV5-1 and TRBJ2-1; D might be TRBD1 (5 bases). CDR3: CASSQGYNEQFF. The CDR3 DNA reads as TGCGCCAGCAGCCAGGGCTACAATGAGCAGTTCTTC.